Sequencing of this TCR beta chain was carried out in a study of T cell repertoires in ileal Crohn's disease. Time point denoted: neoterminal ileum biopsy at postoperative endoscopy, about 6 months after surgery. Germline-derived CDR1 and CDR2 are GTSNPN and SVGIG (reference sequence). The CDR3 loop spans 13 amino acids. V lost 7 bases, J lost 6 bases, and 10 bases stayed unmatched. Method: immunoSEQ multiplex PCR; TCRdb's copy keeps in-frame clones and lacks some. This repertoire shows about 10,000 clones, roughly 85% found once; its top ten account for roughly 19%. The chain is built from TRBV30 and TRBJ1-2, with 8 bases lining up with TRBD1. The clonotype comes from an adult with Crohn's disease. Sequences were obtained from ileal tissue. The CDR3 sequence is CALGQGRGDGYTF. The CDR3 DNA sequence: TGTGCCTTAGGACAGGGCCGCGGGGATGGCTACACCTTC.